This T cell receptor (beta chain) is from a study of CXCR3-negative and CXCR3-positive naive CD8 T cells. By phenotype, naive CD8+ T cells were CD45RO-CCR7+CD27+CD95-. The CDR3 consists of 13 residues. Germline V gives CDR1 SNHLY, CDR2 FYNNEI. Study-level results: When CXCR3-positive naive cells were set against CXCR3-negative naive cells, the former had more hydrophobic TRB CDR3s. Naive subsets were similarly diverse, while memory CD8+ repertoires were much less diverse. Similar TRBV-TRBJ gene usage was seen in naive CXCR3-negative and CXCR3-positive cells, but not in memory cells.

Regarding this clonotype: Its specificity is unknown.

5' RACE with UMI labels generated the TRB cDNA libraries. Reanalyzing the 5' RACE reads, TCRdb keeps one entry per CDR3 protein, without DNA. Its listing shows some 150,000 distinct CDR3 sequences. The sequence was collected from a human donor in good health. Some clones in this sample may be carry-over from other donors' samples. The chain employs TRBV2 and TRBJ1-2; TCRdb picks TRBD1, but there is no DNA to check that call. The sample consisted of naive CXCR3+ CD8+ T cells from blood. Subset of the sample: CD45RO-CCR7+CD27+CD95- naive CD8+ T cells expressing CXCR3 (TNR3+). This CDR3 is CASRDSGQSGYTF.